The 19 T cell receptor beta chains given below trace back to one sample, sequenced in a study of spatial heterogeneity in lung cancer. Using its own MiXCR run on the 5' RACE reads, TCRdb lists one record per CDR3 protein. This table has tens of thousands of distinct CDR3 sequences, about a fifth appearing once. Regarding time point: sample taken at primary tumor resection. No cells were sorted before sequencing. The whole RNA sequenced was extracted from tumor, nontumor lung or frozen PBMC. Sequencing was performed on PBMCs, taken at surgery. These receptors all stem from a male donor with early-stage non-small cell lung cancer.

The rearrangement uses TRBV18 and TRBJ2-7; 8 bases agree with TRBD2. Looked up from germline, CDR1 is KGHSH and CDR2 is LQKENI. Trimming took 4 bases from V and 6 from J; bases not matched to a gene: 14. The CDR3 extends over 16 amino acids. CDR3 coding DNA: TGTGCCAGCTCACAGTCCTCGGGAGCGGGAGAAGCCGAGCAGTACTTC. Translation: CASSQSSGAGEAEQYF.

V usage is TRBV5-1 and J usage is TRBJ2-2, with TRBD2 identical over 16 bases. The CDR3 covers 17 residues. From germline, CDR1 is SGHRS and CDR2 YFSETQ. J lost 5 bases, V lost 3 bases, and 4 bases had no gene match. The CDR3 loop is CASSSGLAGGRTGELFF. The CDR3 bases are TGCGCCAGCAGCTCGGGACTAGCGGGAGGGCGGACCGGGGAGCTGTTTTTT.

This chain joins TRBV19 and TRBJ2-5; D is perhaps TRBD1 or TRBD2 (5 bases each). V lost 6 bases and J lost 3, with 5 bases in between. The CDR3 consists of 11 residues. Germline CDR1 is LNHDA and CDR2 is SQIVND (reference sequence). The CDR3 region has the DNA TGTGCCAGTAGGGGGGAAGAGACCCAGTACTTC. The encoded protein is CASRGEETQYF.

The V call is TRBV4-3, the J call TRBJ2-3, with 11 bases identical to TRBD2. Germline V gene lookup returns CDR1 LGHNA and CDR2 YSLEER. This CDR3 has 18 residues. Trimming removed 0 bases from V and 5 bases from J; junction bases left unmatched: 10. The CDR3 nucleotides read TGCGCCAGCAGCCAAGATCTAAGTCTAGCGGGGGGAATAGATACGCAGTATTTT. It encodes CASSQDLSLAGGIDTQYF.

The chain uses TRBV28 and TRBJ2-6; D may correspond to TRBD1 or TRBD2 (5 bases each). Germline V gene sequence: CDR1 MDHEN, CDR2 SYDVKM. The CDR3 has 17 residues. V was shortened by 3 bases and J by 0 bases, with 12 bases between the two germline ends. CDR3 region: CASSLGTPISGANVLTF. The DNA for the CDR3 is TGTGCCAGCAGTTTGGGGACCCCGATCTCTGGGGCCAACGTCCTGACTTTC.

The V and J genes are TRBV18 and TRBJ2-7, with no clear D. The germline V and J ends were trimmed by 3 bases and 9 bases, with 15 bases remaining between them. CDR1 is KGHSH and CDR2 is LQKENI in the germline V gene. CDR3 size: 13 residues. Written as DNA, the CDR3 is TGTGCCAGCTCACCGACTCCCACCGACGTGCAGTACTTC. Translation: CASSPTPTDVQYF.

The chain has TRBV5-1 and TRBJ2-3; 9 bases line up with TRBD2. This CDR3 has 16 amino acids. J lost 0 bases, V lost 2 bases, and 4 bases had no gene match. CDR1 and CDR2 from the germline V gene are SGHRS and YFSETQ. The CDR3 DNA follows: TGCGCCAGCAGCTTCCTAGCGGGAACTAGCACAGATACGCAGTATTTT. Translation: CASSFLAGTSTDTQYF.

The chain's CDR3 is CAISPWKRELNTGELFF. The CDR3 bases are TGTGCCATCAGTCCTTGGAAGCGGGAACTGAACACCGGGGAGCTGTTTTTT. The chain links TRBV10-3 to TRBJ2-2; TRBD2 aligns across 7 bases. In germline, CDR1 is ENHRY, CDR2 SYGVKD. The ends lost 5 bases at V and 1 base at J; junction bases unmatched: 10. This CDR3 is built from 17 residues.

In this sample, this clonotype turned up a few times. The chain links TRBV2 to TRBJ2-1, with D uncertain. Germline V CDR1 and CDR2: SNHLY, FYNNEI. The CDR3 runs 13 residues. Trimming stripped 0 bases from V and 4 bases from J, with 4 bases between. As DNA, the CDR3 is TGTGCCAGCAGTGAAGCAGATTACAATGAGCAGTTCTTC. It yields the protein CASSEADYNEQFF.

In its sample, this clonotype was seen many times. J is TRBJ1-1 and V is TRBV6-4; D uncertain. The CDR3 is 13 amino acids. The V end lost 5 bases, the J end lost 5 bases, and 12 bases lay between the germline ends. The V gene's germline CDR1 is MRHNA and CDR2 SNTAGT. CDR3 bases: TGTGCCAGCAGTATCTCACAGCAGACTGAAGCTTTCTTT. Translated: CASSISQQTEAFF.

This clonotype has a handful of counts. This chain connects TRBV6-5 to TRBJ1-6, with 7 bases lining up with TRBD1. The CDR3 is 15 amino acids. The V gene's germline CDR1 is MNHEY and CDR2 SVGAGI. Trimming removed 5 bases from V and 9 bases from J; junction bases left unmatched: 10. The CDR3 is CASSLTGDNLSPLHF. The CDR3, as DNA: TGTGCCAGCAGTCTTACAGGGGATAATCTTTCACCCCTCCACTTT.

The chain joins TRBV28 to TRBJ2-3, with unresolved D. V lost 11 bases and J 6 bases, leaving 15 bases between the germline ends. This CDR3 is 12 amino acids long. Germline V gives CDR1 MDHEN, CDR2 SYDVKM. Here the CDR3 reads CASGTSYDTQYF. CDR3 nucleotides: TGTGCCTCCGGAACTTCTTACGATACGCAGTATTTT. The variable domain in full, with the rest retrieved from reference TRBV28 and TRBJ2-3, is DVKVTQSSRYLVKRTGEKVFLECVQDMDHENMFWYRQDPGLGLRLIYFSYDVKMKEKGDIPEGYSVSREKKERFSLILESASTNQTSMYLCASGTSYDTQYFGPGTRLTVL.

The sample holds a few counts of this clonotype. The chain combines TRBV7-2 with TRBJ1-1, with TRBD1 identical over 7 bases. The CDR3 sequence is 18 residues long. From germline, CDR1 is SGHTA and CDR2 FQGNSA. V was clipped by 0 bases and J by 5 bases; unmatched bases: 15. The DNA for the CDR3 is TGTGCCAGCAGCTTAGCAGCCGGGACAGCCGCCGGCGGGACTGAAGCTTTCTTT. Translated: CASSLAAGTAAGGTEAFF. Full variable domain (outside the CDR3, taken from reference TRBV7-2 and TRBJ1-1): GAGVSQSPSNKVTEKGKDVELRCDPISGHTALYWYRQSLGQGLEFLIYFQGNSAPDKSGLPSDRFSAERTGGSVSTLTIQRTQQEDSAVYLCASSLAAGTAAGGTEAFFGQGTRLTVV.

The CDR3 sequence: CASSLEAAQETQYF. The CDR3 region has the DNA TGCGCCAGCAGCTTGGAGGCAGCCCAAGAGACCCAGTACTTC. The chain has TRBV5-1 and TRBJ2-5; D remains ambiguous. Trimming left V 0 bases short and J 1 base short, with 7 bases between. This CDR3 region has 14 residues. Looked up from germline, CDR1 is SGHRS and CDR2 is YFSETQ.

This clonotype occurred once. The chain has TRBV29-1 and TRBJ2-7; D might be TRBD2 (5 bases). CDR3 length equals 12 residues. Germline V gene data show CDR1 as SQVTM and CDR2 as ANQGSEA. V lost 5 bases and J lost 0, with 8 bases in between. The CDR3 coding sequence is TGCAGCGTTATAGCGCGCTCCTACGAGCAGTACTTC. Translating gives CSVIARSYEQYF.

This rearrangement joins TRBV7-6 to TRBJ2-2, with 7 bases that match TRBD1. Germline lookup yields CDR1 SGHVS and CDR2 FNYEAQ. The CDR3 totals 15 residues. Germline trimming cut 5 bases from V and 3 bases from J; bases unmatched to any gene: 6. CDR3 in amino acids: CASSQTGLDTGELFF. For the CDR3, the DNA is TGTGCCAGCAGCCAGACAGGGCTGGACACCGGGGAGCTGTTTTTT.

J is TRBJ2-1 and V is TRBV2; D is unresolved. The V gene lost 2 bases and the J gene lost 14 bases, with 13 bases spanning the gap. Per germline, CDR1 SNHLY and CDR2 FYNNEI. The CDR3 totals 12 residues. In DNA, the CDR3 is TGTGCCAGCAGTGAAATTACCGGAACAAAGTTCTTC. Translated: CASSEITGTKFF.

The gene calls are TRBV27 and TRBJ2-1, with a possible D match to TRBD1 (5 bases). CDR1 is MNHEY, CDR2 SMNVEV, per germline (reference sequence). V was pared by 6 bases and J by 10 bases, with 10 bases between. The CDR3 sequence is 11 residues long. The CDR3 is CASSLRQEQFF. CDR3 DNA: TGTGCCAGCAGCCTTCGACAGGAGCAGTTCTTC.

The sample holds a few counts of this clonotype. The chain has TRBV9 and TRBJ1-3; D gene unclear. In germline, CDR1 is SGDLS, CDR2 YYNGEE. The V end lost 0 bases, the J end lost 4 bases, and 11 bases lay between the germline ends. The CDR3 is 15 residues long. The CDR3 reads CASSVGPQAGNTIYF. In DNA form, the CDR3 reads TGTGCCAGCAGCGTAGGGCCCCAGGCCGGAAACACCATATATTTT.